This T cell receptor beta chain was sequenced during a study of blood T cell repertoires in COVID-19. Study-wide background: COVID-19 samples from acute and convalescent phases originated in the United States, Italy and Spain. From T cells, B-cell-depleted T cells, or PBMCs came the material, which was cDNA or gDNA.

The junction had 9 bases not matched to a gene; V was cut back by 1 base and J by 0 bases. This CDR3 spans 18 amino acids. Germline V gene data show CDR1 as MDHEN and CDR2 as SYDVKM. In the authors' methods: It was from reference gene primer amplification that nucleated cell counts were estimated. Assay used: immunoSEQ multiplex PCR; TCRdb lists only in-frame clones, some missing. V and J calls and clone size are those listed in that table; D and trimming were worked out from the DNA. The table lists 35,000 to 50,000 clones, 80% to 90% of them singletons. This TCR was sampled from a man between 65 and 85 years old with active COVID-19. Sequenced: peripheral blood. The V call is TRBV28, the J call TRBJ1-1; 9 bases agree with TRBD1. The CDR3 protein is CASSLSAPGQGLNTEAFF. The CDR3 nucleotides read TGTGCCAGCAGTTTATCCGCGCCGGGACAGGGATTGAACACTGAAGCTTTCTTT. The whole variable domain, filled in from reference TRBV28 and TRBJ1-1, reads DVKVTQSSRYLVKRTGEKVFLECVQDMDHENMFWYRQDPGLGLRLIYFSYDVKMKEKGDIPEGYSVSREKKERFSLILESASTNQTSMYLCASSLSAPGQGLNTEAFFGQGTRLTVV.